Listed below are T cell receptor beta chains from one sample, sequenced in a study of T cell responses to AZD1222 COVID-19 vaccine. Clones were sequenced by immunoSEQ multiplex PCR, and TCRdb holds only the in-frame ones, with some missing. The sample has about 200,000 clones; approximately 92% are singletons. Here the sequenced sample was peripheral blood, taken 28 days after the second dose of the MenACWY control vaccine. Receptors were obtained from an adult who received the MenACWY meningococcal vaccine as a control. Each CDR3 is given with its conserved first and last residue. A D gene is named only where the DNA matches it firmly. Not every row has a clone size; where given, it reads once, few, many or a size class.

d_gene,v_gene,j_gene,abundance,CDR3nt,CDR3aa
NA,TRBV28,TRBJ1-5,NA,TGTGCCAGCAGTTTATACGGGGGGCCGGGCAATCAGCCCCAGCATTTT,CASSLYGGPGNQPQHF
NA,TRBV11-2,TRBJ2-2,NA,TGTGCCAGCAGCTTGGGGCTTGGGGACACCGGGGAGCTGTTTTTT,CASSLGLGDTGELFF
TRBD2,TRBV19,TRBJ2-7,NA,TGTGCCAGTAGTATAGCTGGAGCGGGAGGCCTCTACGAGCAGTACTTC,CASSIAGAGGLYEQYF
NA,TRBV2,TRBJ2-5,NA,TGTGCCAGCAGTGATGACAGCTACCAAGAGACCCAGTACTTC,CASSDDSYQETQYF
NA,TRBV6-5,TRBJ2-3,NA,TGTGCCAGTGTAAAGGGGGGCACAGATACGCAGTATTTT,CASVKGGTDTQYF
TRBD2,TRBV7-8,TRBJ2-6,NA,TGTGCCAGCAGCTCGACTAGCGCGGTAGCTGGGGCCAACGTCCTGACTTTC,CASSSTSAVAGANVLTF
NA,TRBV14,TRBJ2-5,NA,TGTGCCAGCAGCCAATTCGACGGGACAGAGACCCAGTACTTC,CASSQFDGTETQYF
NA,TRBV28,TRBJ2-7,NA,TGTGCCAGCAGTTTACCGGGGGCACCTTTCTACGAGCAGTACTTC,CASSLPGAPFYEQYF
NA,TRBV3-1/TRBV3-2,TRBJ2-1,NA,TGTGCCAGCAGCCAATTCGGAACAGACGGCGATGAGCAGTTCTTC,CASSQFGTDGDEQFF
NA,TRBV4-2,TRBJ2-3,NA,TGTGCCAGCAGCCAATCATTCACAGATACGCAGTATTTT,CASSQSFTDTQYF
TRBD2,TRBV15,TRBJ2-1,NA,TGTGCCACCAGCAGAGAACGGGCTAGCGGGATCCACTCCTACAATGAGCAGTTCTTC,CATSRERASGIHSYNEQFF
TRBD2,TRBV16,TRBJ2-1,NA,TGTGCCAGCAGCCTCCGGGTTGGCGGGGGAATATACAATGAGCAGTTCTTC,CASSLRVGGGIYNEQFF
NA,TRBV9,TRBJ1-3,NA,TGTGCCAGCAGCCCGGACGGTAACTCTGGAAACACCATATATTTT,CASSPDGNSGNTIYF
NA,TRBV27,TRBJ2-2,NA,TGTGCCAGCGGGCAGCGTACCGGGGAGCTGTTTTTT,CASGQRTGELFF
NA,TRBV7-8,TRBJ1-5,NA,TGTGCCAGCAGCCCCGGGGCCGGCACCCAGCATTTT,CASSPGAGTQHF
TRBD2,TRBV7-9,TRBJ2-2,NA,TGTGCCAGCAGCCCCGACCTAATAGCGGGAGAGTCCGGGGAGCTGTTTTTT,CASSPDLIAGESGELFF
NA,TRBV15,TRBJ2-1,NA,TGTGCCACCAGCAGAGATCCCAGGGGTAGTGAGCAGTTCTTC,CATSRDPRGSEQFF
NA,TRBV29-1,TRBJ1-1,few,TGCAGCGTTGAGATCGGTTCTTTGGCTCCGGAAGCTTTCTTT,CSVEIGSLAPEAFF
NA,TRBV5-1,TRBJ2-3,NA,TGCGCCAGCAGCTCCGGGGACTTCCCAGCGACAGATACGCAGTATTTT,CASSSGDFPATDTQYF
TRBD2,TRBV7-7,TRBJ2-1,NA,TGTGCCAGCAGCTTGTCCGGGACTAGGGTAGGAAATGAGCAGTTCTTC,CASSLSGTRVGNEQFF
TRBD1,TRBV5-6,TRBJ2-7,NA,TGTGCCAGCACCCAGGGGGATCGGTCCTCCTACGAGCAGTACTTC,CASTQGDRSSYEQYF
NA,TRBV4-1,TRBJ1-2,once,TGCGCCAGCAGCCAAACAGGGCTCTATGGCTACACCTTC,CASSQTGLYGYTF
NA,TRBV5-1,TRBJ2-7,NA,TGCGCCAGCAGCTTGGGGGATACTTTCTCCTACGAGCAGTACTTC,CASSLGDTFSYEQYF
NA,TRBV9,TRBJ1-5,NA,TGTGCCAGCAGCGTAGGACACAATCAGCCCCAGCATTTT,CASSVGHNQPQHF
TRBD2,TRBV5-1,TRBJ2-5,NA,TGCGCCAGCAGCGTATCACCCCTAGCGGGAGCAGAGACCCAGTACTTC,CASSVSPLAGAETQYF
NA,TRBV15,TRBJ1-5,once,TGTGCCACCGCAGGGAATAGCAATCAGCCCCAGCATTTT,CATAGNSNQPQHF
NA,TRBV9,TRBJ2-1,NA,TGTGCCAGCAGCGTTTCTGACTGGCAGAGCTCCTACAATGAGCAGTTCTTC,CASSVSDWQSSYNEQFF
NA,TRBV5-8,TRBJ2-2,once,TGTGCCAGCAGCTCAGGGAACCCCGGGTGGTACACCGGGGAGCTGTTTTTT,CASSSGNPGWYTGELFF
NA,TRBV24-1,TRBJ2-5,NA,TGTGCCACCAGTGATTTAGCAACAGGCCTGGGGACCCAGTACTTC,CATSDLATGLGTQYF
TRBD1,TRBV5-4,TRBJ1-4,once,TGTGCCAGCAGGACCGGGACAGGGGTAAAACTGTTTTTT,CASRTGTGVKLFF
NA,TRBV11-2,TRBJ2-5,NA,TGTGCCAGCAGCCGGGGGGCGGCAGTACGGTACCAAGAGACCCAGTACTTC,CASSRGAAVRYQETQYF
NA,TRBV3-1/TRBV3-2,TRBJ2-1,NA,TGTGCCAGCAGCCAAAGATCGGCTAGGAGGATCGGCTACAATGAGCAGTTCTTC,CASSQRSARRIGYNEQFF
TRBD1,TRBV9,TRBJ1-1,NA,TGTGCCAGCAGCGTAGCTGGCCAGGGGGCCACTGAAGCTTTCTTT,CASSVAGQGATEAFF
NA,TRBV7-2,TRBJ1-2,NA,TGTGCCAGCAGCTTAGTGGCTACTGGGGGGACTAACTATGGCTACACCTTC,CASSLVATGGTNYGYTF
NA,TRBV5-1,TRBJ2-2,once,TGCGCCAGCAGCTTGTTGCTGGAGCGGACCGGGGAGCTGTTTTTT,CASSLLLERTGELFF
NA,TRBV7-2,TRBJ1-6,NA,TGTGCCAGCAGCTTAGATGGGGCTTCACCCCTCCACTTT,CASSLDGASPLHF
NA,TRBV14,TRBJ1-1,NA,TGTGCCAGCAGCCAAACCCAGAACACTGAAGCTTTCTTT,CASSQTQNTEAFF
TRBD1,TRBV5-8,TRBJ2-3,NA,TGTGCCAGCAGCAGTTGGACAGGGGGGACAGATACGCAGTATTTT,CASSSWTGGTDTQYF
NA,TRBV3-1/TRBV3-2,TRBJ1-3,NA,TGTGCCAGCAGCCTCAGGGGCTTTGGAAACACCATATATTTT,CASSLRGFGNTIYF
NA,TRBV5-1,TRBJ1-3,NA,TGCGCCAGCAGCTACCAAGGCTCTGGAAACACCATATATTTT,CASSYQGSGNTIYF
NA,TRBV7-9,TRBJ1-1,NA,TGTGCCAGCAGCTTTCAGTCGATCGGAGGGACTGAAGCTTTCTTT,CASSFQSIGGTEAFF
NA,TRBV5-1,TRBJ2-3,NA,TGCGCCAGCAGCTTACAACTAGTCCTCACAGATACGCAGTATTTT,CASSLQLVLTDTQYF
NA,TRBV3-1/TRBV3-2,TRBJ2-7,once,TGTGCCAGCAGCCAAGACGTCAACGAGCAGTACTTC,CASSQDVNEQYF
NA,TRBV7-9,TRBJ2-1,NA,TGTGCCAGCAGCCCACCGGTCGGAGGAAGCTCCTACAATGAGCAGTTCTTC,CASSPPVGGSSYNEQFF
TRBD1,TRBV14,TRBJ2-3,NA,TGTGCCAGCAGCTCCGGGACAGGGTTCACAGATACGCAGTATTTT,CASSSGTGFTDTQYF
NA,TRBV7-9,TRBJ1-2,NA,TGTGCCAGCAGCTTAGAAGGCAGGGGTCTTCGTGGCTACACCTTC,CASSLEGRGLRGYTF
TRBD1,TRBV19,TRBJ1-1,NA,TGTGCCAGTAGTATAATGGGACAGACGAACACTGAAGCTTTCTTT,CASSIMGQTNTEAFF
NA,TRBV3-1/TRBV3-2,TRBJ2-7,NA,TGTGCCAGCAGCCGAGACCGGTATTCCTACGAGCAGTACTTC,CASSRDRYSYEQYF